This T cell receptor beta chain was captured in a study of blood T cells in healthy people across ages. Whole-study findings and limits: Any changes in expanded clonotypes were possibly confounded, as donor CMV status remained unknown.

Worth noting for this clonotype: Its antigen is unknown. A read error may account for a junction end that differs from germline.

Through a sample-barcoded 5' primer and a J-beta primer mix, a second PCR was run for roughly 6 to 12 cycles. Each of the cDNA molecules was tagged by a template-switch adaptor with 12 random nucleotides. TCRdb reprocessed the 5' RACE reads via MiXCR and lists one record per CDR3 protein. The table shows about 1.1 million distinct CDR3 sequences, with roughly two fifths occurring only once. The length of the CDR3 is 14 residues. In germline, CDR1 is KGHSH, CDR2 LQKENI. The source of this sequence is a man in his late teens or twenties in good health. The chain has TRBV18 and TRBJ1-2; no clear D gene. Sequences were obtained from blood. The CDR3 sequence is CSSSPGAPEYGYTF. Written as DNA, the CDR3 is TGTTCCAGCTCACCAGGAGCTCCGGAGTATGGCTACACCTTC.